This T cell receptor beta chain was found in a study of metastatic and nonmetastatic thyroid tumors (dated by TCRdb to 2020 to 2021). Describing the broader study: Repertoires were compared across peripheral blood and tumor or nodule tissue samples from malignant and benign thyroid patients. Broader findings and caveats from the paper: TCR beta diversity was reported as significantly higher in malignant tumors than in benign nodules, in both blood and tumor samples.

This clone was picked up many times. What antigen it recognizes has not been identified. Nothing much larger sits one base from this clone, and base qualities are not available. Library creation used PCR. TCRdb lists the instrument as Illumina HiSeq 4000. High-throughput sequencing was used to profile the CDR3 region of the TCR beta-chain in every patient. The authors processed their data as follows. Drawing on CDR3 differences between clinicopathological groups, the researchers built a classifier meant to tell apart patients with distant-metastatic papillary thyroid cancer. The Shannon index was used to assess repertoire diversity, and the Morisita-Horn index was used to assess tumor-blood repertoire similarity. TCRdb reprocessed the public reads (quality trimming at Q25 with fastp, clone calling with MiXCR) and kept in-frame beta chains. TCRdb's processing, not the authors', yielded these V and J calls. The sample table records tens of thousands of clones; roughly an eighth of these occur just once. The ten largest clones capture around 11% of the sample.

None of the patients had been given any treatment before thyroid surgery. Patient clinical samples collected from about 2011 to 2018 were retrospectively analysed using T-cell receptor beta sequencing. The clonotype originates from a female donor with papillary thyroid cancer or a benign thyroid nodule (not recorded which). Some clones in this sample may be carry-over from other donors' samples. Sample: blood.

The DNA reads TGTGCCAGCTCACAAAGAGCGGGGAGCTCCTACAATGAGCAGTTCTTC. It encodes CASSQRAGSSYNEQFF. The chain is encoded by TRBV18 joined to TRBJ2-1; a stretch of 7 junction bases matches TRBD2. CDR3 length: 16 amino acids, cysteine to phenylalanine. The read is trimmed to its CDR3 DNA, 48 bases read in frame from base 1. From the germline V gene, CDR1 is KGHSH and CDR2 is LQKENI. V is trimmed back by 4 bases and J by 0 bases, and the junction contains 6 bases that no gene match accounts for.